A single sample gave rise to the 17 T cell receptor beta chains below, sequenced in a study of T cell responses to AZD1222 COVID-19 vaccine. The assay was immunoSEQ multiplex PCR, and TCRdb's table has in-frame clones only and misses some. The data contain 120,000 or so clones, around nine tenths of them seen just once; the ten biggest clones take up approximately 7.6%. Specimen: peripheral blood, collected on day 0 of AZD1222 vaccination. These receptor sequences come from an adult in good health.

This rearrangement joins TRBV9 to TRBJ1-2; D is uncertain. The CDR3 has 10 amino acids. Germline V gene lookup returns CDR1 SGDLS and CDR2 YYNGEE. V was clipped by 3 bases and J by 11 bases, with 8 bases between them. The CDR3 sequence: CASSGRVYTF. CDR3 DNA sequence: TGTGCCAGCAGCGGAAGGGTGTACACCTTC. Variable domain in full (rest from reference TRBV9 and TRBJ1-2): DSGVTQTPKHLITATGQRVTLRCSPRSGDLSVYWYQQSLDQGLQFLIQYYNGEERAKGNILERFSAQQFPDLHSELNLSSLELGDSALYFCASSGRVYTFGSGTRLTVV.

The gene calls are TRBV6-6 and TRBJ2-1; D is possibly TRBD1 (6 bases). Germline-derived CDR1 and CDR2 are MNHNY and SVGAGI (reference sequence). The CDR3 is 12 residues long. Trimming pared 7 bases from V and 4 bases from J, leaving 8 bases between. This chain's CDR3 is CASNTGYNEQFF. In DNA form, the CDR3 reads TGTGCCAGCAATACAGGGTACAATGAGCAGTTCTTC.

The chain links TRBV7-2 to TRBJ2-7; D is possibly TRBD2 (6 bases). Germline V gene data show CDR1 as SGHTA and CDR2 as FQGNSA. Trimming removed 5 bases at V and 0 bases at J, with 14 bases between. CDR3 size: 15 residues. CDR3 amino acids: CASSPSSRGSYEQYF. CDR3 coding DNA: TGTGCCAGCAGCCCTAGCTCGCGGGGCTCCTACGAGCAGTACTTC.

The rearrangement uses TRBV15 and TRBJ1-5; D perhaps matches TRBD1 (5 bases). V was cut by 0 bases and J by 5 bases, with 17 bases left in between. Germline V gene data show CDR1 as LNHNV and CDR2 as YYDKDF (reference sequence). The CDR3 loop spans 17 amino acids. In DNA form, the CDR3 reads TGTGCCACCAGCAGAGATCGACCAGTCAGGGTTGATCAGCCCCAGCATTTT. Translating it yields CATSRDRPVRVDQPQHF.

This chain's CDR3 is CASSYTLVAGVNNEQFF. For the CDR3, the DNA is TGTGCCAGCAGTTACACCCTAGTAGCGGGAGTTAACAATGAGCAGTTCTTC. The chain joins TRBV6-2 or TRBV6-3 to TRBJ2-1; 9 bases align to TRBD2. Germline V CDR1 and CDR2: MNHEY, SVGEGT. The CDR3 has 17 residues. The V gene end was trimmed by 2 bases and the J gene end by 5 bases; junction bases not matched to a gene: 10.

This chain uses TRBV6-5 with TRBJ2-7; 8 bases fit TRBD2. This CDR3 region has 15 residues. V trimming: 2 bases; J trimming: 4 bases; junction bases outside the gene matches: 7. Per germline, CDR1 MNHEY and CDR2 SVGAGI. The CDR3 is CASSYGAGGYYEQYF. CDR3 coding DNA: TGTGCCAGCAGTTACGGGGCGGGAGGATATTACGAGCAGTACTTC.

This chain joins TRBV30 and TRBJ2-5; tentative D call: TRBD1 (8 bases). This CDR3 comprises 14 residues. Trimming removed 4 bases from V and 4 bases from J, with 16 bases in between. Per the germline V gene, CDR1 is GTSNPN and CDR2 is SVGIG (reference sequence). CDR3 protein: CAWMDTGGAETQYF. In DNA form, the CDR3 reads TGTGCCTGGATGGATACAGGGGGGGCAGAGACCCAGTACTTC.

This clone was observed a single time. The chain combines TRBV6-2 or TRBV6-3 with TRBJ1-4; 10 bases line up with TRBD1. Looked up from germline, CDR1 is MNHEY and CDR2 is SVGEGT. CDR3 length equals 15 residues. J lost 8 bases, V lost 5 bases, and 8 bases had no gene match. CDR3 region: CASSPPGQGREKLFF. In DNA form, the CDR3 reads TGTGCCAGCAGTCCGCCGGGACAGGGGCGAGAAAAACTGTTTTTT.

This clone was seen more than once but under ten times. This sequence joins TRBV11-2 and TRBJ2-5, with D possibly being TRBD1 (5 bases). The V gene's germline CDR1 is SGHAT and CDR2 FQNNGV. The CDR3 runs 12 residues. V shed 5 bases and J shed 5 bases, with 9 bases lying between them. This CDR3 reads CASSQAGETQYF. In DNA form, the CDR3 reads TGTGCCAGCAGCCAGGCAGGGGAGACCCAGTACTTC.

The chain is built from TRBV28 and TRBJ1-1; D not certain. Looked up from germline, CDR1 is MDHEN and CDR2 is SYDVKM. Trimming removed 8 bases at V and 0 bases at J, with 19 bases between. This CDR3 is built from 16 residues. CDR3 sequence reads: CASGMAPGFMNTEAFF. In nucleotides, the CDR3 is TGTGCCAGCGGCATGGCCCCGGGGTTCATGAACACTGAAGCTTTCTTT.

This sequence joins TRBV7-2 and TRBJ1-4, with 11 nucleotides matching TRBD1. This CDR3 comprises 16 residues. J was trimmed by 8 bases and V by 1 base; bases with no gene match: 6. Germline CDR1 reads SGHTA; CDR2 reads FQGNSA. The CDR3 sequence is CASSLGIGTGGEKLFF. The CDR3 region has the DNA TGTGCCAGCAGCTTAGGAATCGGGACAGGGGGAGAAAAACTGTTTTTT.

This clone was counted a few times. The chain links TRBV7-8 to TRBJ2-1; 10 bases fit TRBD2. V lost 0 bases, J lost 5 bases, and 1 base stayed unmatched. The CDR3 extends over 15 amino acids. Per germline, CDR1 SGHVS and CDR2 FQNEAQ. CDR3 protein: CASSLALAGDNEQFF. In nucleotides, the CDR3 is TGTGCCAGCAGCTTAGCCCTAGCGGGAGACAATGAGCAGTTCTTC.

The rearrangement joins TRBV3-1 (or the pseudogene TRBV3-2) to TRBJ2-2; D is perhaps TRBD1 or TRBD2 (5 bases each). Per the germline V gene, CDR1 is LGHDT and CDR2 is YNNKEL (reference sequence). The germline V and J ends were trimmed by 5 bases and 2 bases, with 15 bases remaining between them. The CDR3 contains 16 residues. The CDR3 bases are TGTGCCAGCAGCAAAGGGGAAGCGGCAAACACCGGGGAGCTGTTTTTT. Protein sequence: CASSKGEAANTGELFF.

The chain uses TRBV5-1 and TRBJ2-3; D call uncertain. The CDR3 consists of 12 residues. Germline V gene sequence: CDR1 SGHRS, CDR2 YFSETQ. V shed 4 bases and J shed 3 bases, with 6 bases lying between them. The CDR3 sequence is CASSRWTDTQYF. DNA of the CDR3: TGCGCCAGCAGCCGCTGGACAGATACGCAGTATTTT.

In this sample, this clone turned up a few times. This rearrangement joins TRBV28 to TRBJ2-1; TRBD2 matches 12 bases. Germline lookup yields CDR1 MDHEN and CDR2 SYDVKM. The CDR3 sequence is 16 residues long. Trimming took 7 bases from V and 8 from J; bases not matched to a gene: 12. The DNA for the CDR3 is TGTGCCAGCAACTTCCTAGCGGGGGGGATGGGCGATGAGCAGTTCTTC. Encoded protein: CASNFLAGGMGDEQFF. Based on the CDR3 plus reference TRBV28 and TRBJ2-1, the full variable domain is DVKVTQSSRYLVKRTGEKVFLECVQDMDHENMFWYRQDPGLGLRLIYFSYDVKMKEKGDIPEGYSVSREKKERFSLILESASTNQTSMYLCASNFLAGGMGDEQFFGPGTRLTVL.

J is TRBJ2-5 and V is TRBV10-2; TRBD2 matches 7 bases. Germline V lookup: CDR1 WSHSY, CDR2 SAAADI. The CDR3 runs 15 residues. The ends lost 9 bases at V and 2 bases at J; junction bases unmatched: 12. CDR3 sequence (DNA): TGCGCCAGTCGACGGCAGCTAGCGGAGCAAGAGACCCAGTACTTC. Its protein product is CASRRQLAEQETQYF.

The chain is built from TRBV24-1 and TRBJ1-6; weak D call: TRBD1 (6 bases). The CDR3 consists of 17 residues. The germline V gene encodes CDR1 KGHDR and CDR2 SFDVKD. V lost 1 base and J lost 6, with 15 bases in between. CDR3 in amino acids: CATSDLRTVQLNSPLHF. The CDR3 DNA is TGTGCCACCAGTGATTTAAGGACAGTTCAACTTAATTCACCCCTCCACTTT.